This T cell receptor beta chain stems from a study of T cells in Graves' hyperthyroidism and ophthalmopathy. Study in general: Peripheral blood was obtained at initial diagnosis, preceding any treatment.

The study, taken as a whole, reports: The majority of expanded thyroid clonotypes above 0.001 also appeared in blood.

This clonotype came up once. Its specificity is not known. The TCR beta CDR3 regions underwent amplification using RNA transcripts as the source. Primed by the HTBI set, a first-round RT-PCR was run on the TCR CDR3. TCRdb redid the calling of the multiplex PCR reads with MiXCR, one entry per CDR3 protein. Here the sample spans about 480,000 distinct CDR3 sequences, 24% being singletons. Subjects with ophthalmopathy showed a Clinical Activity Score no lower than 3, a NOSPECS grade no lower than 4, and a duration shorter than 3 months. The sample taken for sequencing was blood. The clonotype was recovered from a woman in her thirties with Graves' ophthalmopathy.

CDR3 sequence reads: CASSQTGFGTEAFF. The CDR3 DNA follows: TGTGCCAGCAGTCAAACAGGGTTCGGCACTGAAGCTTTCTTT. The genes are TRBV12-3 or TRBV12-4 and TRBJ1-1; possible D gene TRBD1, 6 bases. The CDR3 is 14 amino acids. V lost 5 bases and J 4 bases, leaving 14 bases between the germline ends.